The rows below give T cell receptor beta chains drawn from one sample of a study of blood T cells in healthy people across ages. Via MiXCR, TCRdb re-called the 5' RACE reads, giving one row per CDR3 protein. Among fewer than 800,000 distinct CDR3 sequences listed, 20% to 25% were seen once. Sequenced sample: blood. The receptors originated from a man between 70 and 80 years old in good health. Both conserved end residues are part of each CDR3. Each record gives: clone size, J gene, V gene, D gene, CDR3 DNA, CDR3 protein. The D gene is left open where the match is weak. Expanded clones are given a class, and other clones once, few, many or no size at all.

few | TRBJ2-5 | TRBV7-2 | NA | TGTGCCAGCAGGGCCATCAGGACTGTCCAAGAGACCCAGTACTTC | CASRAIRTVQETQYF
NA | TRBJ2-7 | TRBV3-1 | NA | TGTGCCAGCAGCCCCGCGGATCTACCACTACCATTCTACGAGCAGTACTTC | CASSPADLPLPFYEQYF
NA | TRBJ2-3 | TRBV12-3/TRBV12-4 | NA | TGTGCCAGCAGTTTAGTTGCTAGTTTGGTAGATACGCAGTATTTT | CASSLVASLVDTQYF
NA | TRBJ2-5 | TRBV14 | NA | TGTGCCAGCAGCCAAGTGAAGGACGACAGGAGGGCCAGGGCAGAGACCCAGTACTTC | CASSQVKDDRRARAETQYF
few | TRBJ2-1 | TRBV4-1 | NA | TGCGCCAGCAGCCAACTGTCGGGTAACAATGAGCAGTTCTTC | CASSQLSGNNEQFF
few | TRBJ2-1 | TRBV21-1 | NA | TGTGCCAGCAGCAAACAGGGAAGCTGCTACAATGAGCAGTTCTTC | CASSKQGSCYNEQFF
few | TRBJ2-5 | TRBV20-1 | NA | TGCAGTGCTATGACTAGTTCAGAGACCCAGTACTTC | CSAMTSSETQYF
NA | TRBJ2-7 | TRBV18 | NA | TGTGCCAGCTCGCCCAAGGGGAGGTCCTACGAGCAGTACTTC | CASSPKGRSYEQYF
NA | TRBJ2-7 | TRBV20-1 | TRBD2 | TGCAGTGCTATGTCGGGAGGCCGTTACCGATCCGACGAGCAGTACTTC | CSAMSGGRYRSDEQYF
few | TRBJ2-1 | TRBV6-1 | TRBD2 | TGTGCCAGCAGTGGAAGCCTAGCGGGCTCCTACAATGAGCAGTTCTTC | CASSGSLAGSYNEQFF
NA | TRBJ1-4 | TRBV25-1 | NA | TGTGCCAGCAGTGAATGGGGGCAACCTAATGAAAAACTGTTTTTT | CASSEWGQPNEKLFF
few | TRBJ2-5 | TRBV7-3 | TRBD2 | TGTGCCAGCAGCCACAGCGGGAGTCAGACCCAGTACTTC | CASSHSGSQTQYF
NA | TRBJ1-2 | TRBV6-5 | NA | TGTGCCAGCAGGTTCAGGGAGGGCTATGGCTACACCTTC | CASRFREGYGYTF
NA | TRBJ1-4 | TRBV28 | NA | TGTGCCAGCAGTTTCCCGGGAGAGCTCGAAAAACTGTTTTTT | CASSFPGELEKLFF
few | TRBJ2-7 | TRBV14 | NA | TGTGCCAGCAGCCAAACGAGCGGGCAGTACTTC | CASSQTSGQYF
few | TRBJ2-5 | TRBV9 | NA | TGTGCCAGCAGCGTACGGGGGGCTAAAGAGACCCAGTACTTC | CASSVRGAKETQYF
many | TRBJ2-2 | TRBV20-1 | NA | TGCAGTGCTAGAGGGTTGGTGACCCCGGCCGGGGAGCTGTTTTTT | CSARGLVTPAGELFF
NA | TRBJ2-3 | TRBV29-1 | TRBD1 | TGCAGCGTTGAAGTTCTAGGGACAGGGGAGGATACGCAGTATTTT | CSVEVLGTGEDTQYF
few | TRBJ2-7 | TRBV5-1 | TRBD2 | TGCGCCAGCAGCTTGGAAGGTAGCGGGAGTTGGTACGAGCAGTACTTC | CASSLEGSGSWYEQYF
few | TRBJ2-5 | TRBV5-1 | NA | TGCGCCAGCAGCTTGCTGGGAGCGGGCAAAGAGACCCAGTACTTC | CASSLLGAGKETQYF
many | TRBJ2-6 | TRBV6-1 | TRBD1 | TGTGCCAGCAGGGAATACCGGGACAGTCTTTTCTCTGGGGCCAACGTCCTGACTTTC | CASREYRDSLFSGANVLTF
NA | TRBJ2-1 | TRBV9 | NA | TGTGCCAGCAGCGTAGCTGAAGGGTCCTACAATGAGCAGTTCTTC | CASSVAEGSYNEQFF
many | TRBJ2-6 | TRBV4-1 | NA | TGCGCCAGCAGCCAACCGAGCTCTGGGGCCAACGTCCTGACTTTC | CASSQPSSGANVLTF
NA | TRBJ2-5 | TRBV28 | TRBD1 | TGTGCCAGCTGGACAGGGGGGCTTTTGGAGCAGTACTTC | CASWTGGLLEQYF
NA | TRBJ2-2 | TRBV20-1 | NA | TGCAGTGCTACTCGGACGGGTGCGGGGGAGCTGTTTTTT | CSATRTGAGELFF
NA | TRBJ2-7 | TRBV27 | TRBD1 | TGTGCCAGCAGTTTCGGCGACAGGGTAGGCGAGCAGTACTTC | CASSFGDRVGEQYF
NA | TRBJ2-5 | TRBV7-9 | NA | TGTGCCAGCAGCTACAGGGCTACCTACCAAGAGACCCAGTACTTC | CASSYRATYQETQYF
few | TRBJ1-2 | TRBV29-1 | TRBD1 | TGCAGCGTTGAAATGGACAGGTCCAATTGGGACTATGGCTACACCTTC | CSVEMDRSNWDYGYTF
NA | TRBJ2-1 | TRBV29-1 | NA | TGCAGCGTTGTCGGTAGACTCTACAATGAGCAGTTCTTC | CSVVGRLYNEQFF
NA | TRBJ2-5 | TRBV7-9 | TRBD2 | TGTGCCAGCAAGGGGACTATGCGGGAGGGCCTAGAGACCCAGTACTTC | CASKGTMREGLETQYF
many | TRBJ1-1 | TRBV5-1 | NA | TGCGCCAGCACATTGGACGGGAAAATGAACACTGAAGCTTTCTTT | CASTLDGKMNTEAFF